This T cell receptor beta chain was observed in a study of blood T cell repertoires in COVID-19. The V gene's germline CDR1 is SGHRS and CDR2 YFSETQ. This CDR3 is built from 14 residues. V gave up 4 bases and J gave up 3 bases, with 11 bases separating them. Repertoires were generated with immunoSEQ multiplex PCR, while TCRdb's copy carries only in-frame clones and drops some. The sample gives fewer than 80,000 clones, roughly 89% of which show up once; about 2.1% is in the top ten. Sequencing was done on a sample of peripheral blood. J is TRBJ2-1 and V is TRBV5-1; D remains ambiguous. This clonotype was sampled from a man aged 30-40 years with acute or convalescent COVID-19. The CDR3 bases are TGCGCCAGCAGCACTCCGCCCTTCTACAATGAGCAGTTCTTC. Residues: CASSTPPFYNEQFF. Together with reference TRBV5-1 and TRBJ2-1, the CDR3 gives the full variable domain: KAGVTQTPRYLIKTRGQQVTLSCSPISGHRSVSWYQQTPGQGLQFLFEYFSETQRNKGNFPGRFSGRQFSNSRSEMNVSTLELGDSALYLCASSTPPFYNEQFFGPGTRLTVL.